This T cell receptor (beta chain) stems from a study of OX40 agonist ivuxolimab in advanced cancers. Points on this clone: Germline and junction disagree at one end, which may indicate a read error.

Germline lookup yields CDR1 MNHEY and CDR2 SVGAGI. CDR3 length: 13 residues. The data were produced by immunoSEQ multiplex PCR, yet TCRdb's version contains in-frame clones alone and is incomplete. This sample has around 20,000 clones, with around 84% found just once. No patient had autoimmune disease or received systemic immunosuppression. The origin of this receptor is an adult with an advanced solid tumor such as melanoma, head and neck, liver or kidney cancer. Sample: CD4+ or CD8+ T cells sorted from blood, taken in a trial of the OX40 agonist ivuxolimab. The gene calls are TRBV6-5 and TRBJ1-1; D unresolved. CDR3 sequence reads: CASSYGLNSEAFF. In DNA form, the CDR3 reads TGTGCCAGCAGTTACGGACTGAACTCTGAAGCTTTCTTT.